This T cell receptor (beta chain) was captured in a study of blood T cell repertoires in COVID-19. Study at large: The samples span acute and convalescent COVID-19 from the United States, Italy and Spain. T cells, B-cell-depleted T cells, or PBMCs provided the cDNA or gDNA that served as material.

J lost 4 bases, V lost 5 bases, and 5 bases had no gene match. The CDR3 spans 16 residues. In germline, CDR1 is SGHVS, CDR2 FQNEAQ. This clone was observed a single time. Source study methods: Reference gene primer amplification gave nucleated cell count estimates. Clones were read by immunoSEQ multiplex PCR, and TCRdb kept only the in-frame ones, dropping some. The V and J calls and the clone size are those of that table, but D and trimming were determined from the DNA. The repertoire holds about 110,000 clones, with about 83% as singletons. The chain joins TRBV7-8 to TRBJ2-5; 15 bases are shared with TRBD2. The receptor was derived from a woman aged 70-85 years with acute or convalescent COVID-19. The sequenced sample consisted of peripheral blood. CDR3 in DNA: TGTGCCAGCAGCCATCCGGGACTAGCGGGGGGAGAGACCCAGTACTTC. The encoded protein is CASSHPGLAGGETQYF.